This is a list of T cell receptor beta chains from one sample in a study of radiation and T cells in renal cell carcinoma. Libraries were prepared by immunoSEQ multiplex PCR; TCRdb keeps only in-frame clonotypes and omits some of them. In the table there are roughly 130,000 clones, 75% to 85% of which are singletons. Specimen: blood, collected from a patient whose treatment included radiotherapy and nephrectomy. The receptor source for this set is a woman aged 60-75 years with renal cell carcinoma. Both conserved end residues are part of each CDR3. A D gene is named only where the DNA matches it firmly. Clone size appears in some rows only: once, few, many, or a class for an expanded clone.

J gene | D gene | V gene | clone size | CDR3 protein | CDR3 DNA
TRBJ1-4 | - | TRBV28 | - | CASRDPLTNEKLFF | TGTGCCAGCAGAGATCCCCTAACTAATGAAAAACTGTTTTTT
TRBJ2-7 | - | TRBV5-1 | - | CASSLALGLSYEQYF | TGCGCCAGCAGCTTGGCCCTTGGACTTTCCTACGAGCAGTACTTC
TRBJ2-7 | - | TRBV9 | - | CASSVGVSYEQYF | TGTGCCAGCAGCGTGGGCGTCTCCTACGAGCAGTACTTC
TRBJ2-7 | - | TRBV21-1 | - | CASSTRDPGSYEQYF | TGTGCCAGCAGCACCCGGGACCCAGGCTCCTACGAGCAGTACTTC
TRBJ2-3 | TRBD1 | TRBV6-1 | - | CASSESLQGATTDTQYF | TGTGCCAGCAGTGAATCCCTTCAGGGGGCCACCACAGATACGCAGTATTTT
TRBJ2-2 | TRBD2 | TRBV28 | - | CASSLTSGANTGELFF | TGTGCCAGCAGTCTCACTAGCGGGGCGAACACCGGGGAGCTGTTTTTT
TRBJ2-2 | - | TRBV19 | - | CASSGQTTTGELFF | TGTGCCAGTAGTGGGCAGACGACCACCGGGGAGCTGTTTTTT
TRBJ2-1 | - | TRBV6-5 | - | CASSPDRGVNEQFF | TGTGCCAGCAGTCCGGACAGAGGAGTCAATGAGCAGTTCTTC
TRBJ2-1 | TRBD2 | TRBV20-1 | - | CSAYEGTTRFF | TGCAGTGCGTACGAGGGGACTACCAGGTTCTTC
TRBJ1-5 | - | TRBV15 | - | CATSRDLPGSNQPQHF | TGTGCCACCAGCAGAGATCTCCCAGGGAGCAATCAGCCCCAGCATTTT
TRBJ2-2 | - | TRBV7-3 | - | CASSLREQHTGELFF | TGTGCCAGCAGCTTAAGGGAACAGCACACCGGGGAGCTGTTTTTT
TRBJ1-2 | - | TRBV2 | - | CASRNGLSPYGYTF | TGTGCCAGCAGGAACGGGTTATCCCCTTATGGCTACACCTTC
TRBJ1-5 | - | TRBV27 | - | CASRSFLGSDQPQHF | TGTGCCAGCAGGAGCTTTTTAGGTAGTGATCAGCCCCAGCATTTT
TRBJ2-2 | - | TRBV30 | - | CAWSRWGRDTGELFF | TGTGCCTGGAGTAGGTGGGGCCGAGACACCGGGGAGCTGTTTTTT
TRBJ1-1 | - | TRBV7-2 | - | CASSLDGITEAFF | TGTGCCAGCAGCTTAGACGGCATTACTGAAGCTTTCTTT
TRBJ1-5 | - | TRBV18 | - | CASSQSWGVDQPQHF | TGTGCCAGCTCACAGTCTTGGGGGGTCGATCAGCCCCAGCATTTT
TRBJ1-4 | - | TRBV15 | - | CATSREFGGAKLFF | TGTGCCACCAGCAGAGAATTTGGGGGCGCGAAACTGTTTTTT
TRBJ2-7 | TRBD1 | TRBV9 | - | CASSVGDSTYEQYF | TGTGCCAGCAGCGTAGGGGACAGTACCTACGAGCAGTACTTC
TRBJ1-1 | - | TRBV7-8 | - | CASSLVGSNTEAFF | TGTGCCAGCAGCTTGGTAGGGTCTAACACTGAAGCTTTCTTT
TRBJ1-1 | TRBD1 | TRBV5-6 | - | CASSPYWDRGWTEAFF | TGTGCCAGCAGCCCATATTGGGACAGGGGGTGGACTGAAGCTTTCTTT
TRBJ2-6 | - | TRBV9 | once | CASTTEVSPGANVLTF | TGTGCCAGCACCACCGAGGTTTCACCTGGGGCCAACGTCCTGACTTTC
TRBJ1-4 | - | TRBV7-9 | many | CASSLTESPATNEKLFF | TGTGCCAGCAGCTTAACCGAGTCCCCGGCCACTAATGAAAAACTGTTTTTT
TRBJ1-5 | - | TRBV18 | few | CASSPSELRPQHF | TGTGCCAGCTCACCTAGTGAGTTGCGGCCCCAGCATTTT
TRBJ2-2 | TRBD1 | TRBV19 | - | CASSLRDRATGELFF | TGTGCCAGTAGTCTCCGGGACAGGGCCACCGGGGAGCTGTTTTTT
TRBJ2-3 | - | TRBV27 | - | CASSFLDYTDTQYF | TGTGCCAGCAGTTTCTTAGACTACACAGATACGCAGTATTTT
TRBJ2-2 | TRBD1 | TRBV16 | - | CASSRGNRDRVTGELFF | TGTGCCAGCAGCCGAGGAAACCGGGACAGGGTAACCGGGGAGCTGTTTTTT
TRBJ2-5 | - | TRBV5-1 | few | CASSLAGTSRETQYF | TGCGCCAGCAGCTTGGCGGGGACCTCCAGGGAGACCCAGTACTTC
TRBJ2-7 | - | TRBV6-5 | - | CASSQYTGEIYEQYF | TGTGCCAGCAGTCAATACACCGGTGAAATCTACGAGCAGTACTTC
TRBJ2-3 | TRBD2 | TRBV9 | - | CASSGGLADTDTQYF | TGTGCCAGCAGCGGGGGACTAGCAGATACAGATACGCAGTATTTT
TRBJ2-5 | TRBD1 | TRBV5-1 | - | CASSLAGQGQETQYF | TGCGCCAGCAGCTTGGCCGGACAGGGACAAGAGACCCAGTACTTC
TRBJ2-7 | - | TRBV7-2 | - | CASSSDYRGVEQYF | TGTGCCAGCAGCTCCGACTATAGGGGGGTCGAGCAGTACTTC
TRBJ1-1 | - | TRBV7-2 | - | CASRGWDRTEAFF | TGTGCCAGCAGAGGTTGGGATAGGACTGAAGCTTTCTTT
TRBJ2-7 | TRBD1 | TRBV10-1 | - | CASSRDSYSFGEQYF | TGCGCCAGCAGCCGGGACAGCTATTCTTTCGGCGAGCAGTACTTC
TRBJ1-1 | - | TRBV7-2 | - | CASEGGWNTEAFF | TGTGCCAGCGAGGGGGGATGGAACACTGAAGCTTTCTTT
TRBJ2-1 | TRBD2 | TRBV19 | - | CASSTLAGGPLTQFF | TGTGCCAGTAGTACCTTAGCGGGAGGCCCTCTAACACAGTTCTTC
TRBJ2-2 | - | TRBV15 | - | CATQYQIETGELFF | TGTGCCACCCAATACCAGATCGAAACCGGGGAGCTGTTTTTT
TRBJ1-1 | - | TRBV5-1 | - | CASSHGQYDLAFF | TGCGCCAGCAGCCATGGACAGTATGACTTGGCTTTCTTT
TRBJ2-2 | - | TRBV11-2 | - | CASSLSGSNTGELFF | TGTGCCAGCAGCTTGTCCGGATCGAACACCGGGGAGCTGTTTTTT
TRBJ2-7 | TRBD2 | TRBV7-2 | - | CASSLGTSPDEQYF | TGTGCCAGCAGCTTAGGGACTAGCCCAGACGAGCAGTACTTC
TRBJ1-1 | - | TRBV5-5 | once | CASSLFGAAEAFF | TGTGCCAGCAGCTTGTTTGGGGCGGCTGAAGCTTTCTTT